The 18 T cell receptor beta chains below all came from one sample that was sequenced in a study of blood T cell repertoires in COVID-19. Profiled with immunoSEQ multiplex PCR; TCRdb holds only in-frame clones, not every one. The sample holds roughly 390,000 clones, 87% seen once. Specimen: peripheral blood. Source of these receptors: a woman aged 25 to 39 with COVID-19, enrolled during active disease.

The rearrangement links TRBV2 to TRBJ2-1; the D is unclear. The CDR3 extends over 11 amino acids. Trimming cost V 7 bases and J 10 bases, with 11 bases left between them. The V gene's germline CDR1 is SNHLY and CDR2 FYNNEI. CDR3 in amino acids: CASTLLLEQFF. CDR3 DNA sequence: TGTGCCAGCACTTTACTACTAGAGCAGTTCTTC.

The chain employs TRBV5-4 and TRBJ2-5, with 7 bases matching TRBD1. The germline gives CDR1 SGHNT, CDR2 YYREEE (reference sequence). The CDR3 covers 16 residues. Trimming took 3 bases from V and 6 from J; bases not matched to a gene: 14. The CDR3 sequence: CASSSQQGLTLQTQYF. CDR3 nucleotide sequence: TGTGCCAGCAGCTCACAACAGGGGCTAACCCTACAGACCCAGTACTTC.

This chain connects TRBV4-1 to TRBJ1-2; no firm D call. The CDR3 runs 15 residues. Deletions cut 1 base from V and 5 bases from J, with 14 bases between. CDR1 is MGHRA, CDR2 YSYEKL, per germline. CDR3 coding DNA: TGCGCCAGCAGCCAAGTGGGAGGTTTGCGGTATGGCTACACCTTC. This encodes CASSQVGGLRYGYTF.

Turning to this clone: The germline gene is not matched at one end of the junction; a read error may be the cause. The V gene is TRBV7-3, the J gene TRBJ1-1; 9 bases align to TRBD1. Germline loops: CDR1 SGHTA, CDR2 FQGTGA. This CDR3 is built from 13 residues. CDR3: CASSLTGGAEAFF. CDR3 DNA sequence: TGTGCCAGCAGCCTAACAGGGGGCGCGGAAGCTTTCTTT.

This clone was seen a handful of times. The chain uses TRBV10-3 and TRBJ1-5; D possibly corresponds to TRBD1 (6 bases). The CDR3 extends over 14 amino acids. The germline V gene encodes CDR1 ENHRY and CDR2 SYGVKD. Trimming took off 4 bases at V and 4 bases at J, with 11 bases between the two ends. The CDR3 protein is CAISGAQGNQPQHF. The CDR3 DNA reads as TGTGCCATCAGTGGGGCGCAGGGGAATCAGCCCCAGCATTTT.

The CDR3 DNA reads as TGTGCCAGCAGCTTGGAATTTGTTCTTTCTAGCTCCTACAATGAGCAGTTCTTC. Translation gives CASSLEFVLSSSYNEQFF. The chain uses TRBV5-6 and TRBJ2-1; unclear D gene. The germline V gene encodes CDR1 SGHDT and CDR2 YYEEEE. V was pared by 0 bases and J by 0 bases, with 16 bases between. The CDR3 is made up of 18 amino acids. Full variable domain (rest looked up from reference TRBV5-6 and TRBJ2-1): DAGVTQSPTHLIKTRGQQVTLRCSPKSGHDTVSWYQQALGQGPQFIFQYYEEEERQRGNFPDRFSGHQFPNYSSELNVNALLLGDSALYLCASSLEFVLSSSYNEQFFGPGTRLTVL.

This clone was counted ten times or more. The chain couples TRBV7-9 to TRBJ2-1; D perhaps matches TRBD1 (6 bases). The CDR3 consists of 14 residues. The V end lost 6 bases, the J end lost 6 bases, and 15 bases lay between the germline ends. Per the germline V gene, CDR1 is SEHNR and CDR2 is FQNEAQ (reference sequence). The CDR3 DNA sequence: TGTGCCAGCAGATCCATGTCACAGGGCAATGAGCAGTTCTTC. It is translated as CASRSMSQGNEQFF.

The V and J genes are TRBV29-1 and TRBJ2-1; TRBD2 aligns across 15 bases. Germline V lookup: CDR1 SQVTM, CDR2 ANQGSEA. The CDR3 sequence is 20 residues long. Losses at the gene ends were 6 bases for V and 1 base for J; bases not matched to a gene: 16. The CDR3 region has the DNA TGCAGCGTATGGGTAGGGGGACTAGCGGGAGGATACCGATCCTACAATGAGCAGTTCTTC. Translation: CSVWVGGLAGGYRSYNEQFF.

This clone was observed once. The chain joins TRBV6-6 to TRBJ2-2, with D possibly being TRBD2 (6 bases). Trimming took off 7 bases at V and 5 bases at J, with 17 bases between the two ends. The length of the CDR3 is 15 residues. The germline gives CDR1 MNHNY, CDR2 SVGAGI (reference sequence). The CDR3 reads CASTEVQAGTGELFF. The CDR3 region has the DNA TGTGCCAGCACCGAGGTACAGGCGGGGACCGGGGAGCTGTTTTTT.

This rearrangement joins TRBV9 to TRBJ1-2; a possible D gene is TRBD1 (5 bases). CDR1 is SGDLS, CDR2 YYNGEE, per germline. The CDR3 has 16 residues. With 0 bases removed from V and 2 bases from J, the gap between germline ends came to 14 bases. CDR3 bases: TGTGCCAGCAGCGTAGCGGCGCAGGGAAGGAACTATGGCTACACCTTC. This gives the protein CASSVAAQGRNYGYTF.

The chain joins TRBV19 to TRBJ1-5; TRBD1 matches at 7 bases. V shed 5 bases and J 3 bases; nucleotides not matched to a gene: 4. Germline CDR1 is LNHDA and CDR2 is SQIVND (reference sequence). The CDR3 is 14 residues long. The chain's CDR3 is CASSVTGDNQPQHF. CDR3 DNA: TGTGCCAGTAGTGTAACAGGGGACAATCAGCCCCAGCATTTT.

The rearrangement links TRBV28 to TRBJ1-5, with unresolved D. The CDR3 has 15 amino acids. Deletions cut 3 bases from V and 7 bases from J, with 16 bases between. In germline, CDR1 is MDHEN, CDR2 SYDVKM. The CDR3 sequence: CASSLWGGVGQPQHF. The CDR3 DNA reads TGTGCCAGCAGTTTGTGGGGAGGAGTGGGGCAGCCCCAGCATTTT.

The V gene is TRBV11-2, the J gene TRBJ1-1, with a tentative D call TRBD1 (6 bases). V dropped 5 bases and J dropped 1 base, with 14 bases sitting between them. Per germline, CDR1 SGHAT and CDR2 FQNNGV. The CDR3 totals 15 residues. The CDR3 loop reads CASSRQAQGNTEAFF. The CDR3 nucleotides are TGTGCCAGCAGCCGACAGGCGCAGGGGAACACTGAAGCTTTCTTT.

The chain carries TRBV19 and TRBJ2-3, with 8 bases fitting TRBD2. V was pared by 4 bases and J by 3 bases, with 6 bases of the junction left unmatched. CDR3 length: 15 residues. Germline V gene sequence: CDR1 LNHDA, CDR2 SQIVND (reference sequence). The CDR3 region is CASSKLAAGTDTQYF. In DNA, the CDR3 is TGTGCCAGTAGTAAACTAGCGGCGGGGACAGATACGCAGTATTTT.

This chain links TRBV6-1 with TRBJ1-2, with 8 positions matching TRBD1. V shed 1 base and J 7 bases; nucleotides not matched to a gene: 5. Germline CDR1 MNHNS, CDR2 SASEGT. The CDR3 spans 14 residues. The CDR3 spells CASSEDRQGAGYTF. CDR3 bases: TGTGCCAGCAGTGAAGATAGGCAGGGGGCTGGCTACACCTTC.

The V and J genes are TRBV7-2 and TRBJ2-5; D might be TRBD1 (6 bases). This CDR3 has 14 amino acids. V dropped 1 base and J dropped 2 bases, with 8 bases sitting between them. Germline-derived CDR1 and CDR2 are SGHTA and FQGNSA. This CDR3 is CASSLGTVQETQYF. CDR3 DNA: TGTGCCAGCAGCTTAGGGACAGTTCAAGAGACCCAGTACTTC. Full variable domain (outside the CDR3, taken from reference TRBV7-2 and TRBJ2-5): GAGVSQSPSNKVTEKGKDVELRCDPISGHTALYWYRQSLGQGLEFLIYFQGNSAPDKSGLPSDRFSAERTGGSVSTLTIQRTQQEDSAVYLCASSLGTVQETQYFGPGTRLLVL.

In this sample, this clone turned up once. The rearrangement uses TRBV11-2 and TRBJ2-7; possible D gene TRBD2, 7 bases. The V gene lost 6 bases and the J gene lost 2 bases, with 14 bases spanning the gap. The CDR3 is made up of 14 amino acids. CDR1 and CDR2 (germline): SGHAT, FQNNGV. In DNA, the CDR3 is TGTGCCAGCAGTAAAGGGGGGGGAACCTACGAGCAGTACTTC. This encodes CASSKGGGTYEQYF.

In DNA, the CDR3 is TGTGCCAGCACCCTAGCGGGAGCTAACACCGGGGAGCTGTTTTTT. Encoded protein: CASTLAGANTGELFF. The genes are TRBV7-9 and TRBJ2-2, with TRBD2 matching 10 bases. Germline trimming cut 7 bases from V and 2 bases from J; bases unmatched to any gene: 4. The CDR3 runs 15 residues. Germline V gene data show CDR1 as SEHNR and CDR2 as FQNEAQ (reference sequence).